These T cell receptor beta chains were read from a single sample in a study of T cell responses to AZD1222 COVID-19 vaccine. The table came from immunoSEQ multiplex PCR; TCRdb's copy has only in-frame clones and leaves some out. The sample has tens of thousands of clones; roughly 84% are singletons. The sample consisted of peripheral blood, taken on day 0 of AZD1222 vaccination. These receptors all stem from an adult in good health. CDR3s leave out the opening cysteine and the closing phenylalanine or tryptophan.

v_call: TRBV28; cdr3_aa: ASSSTGVEGYNEQF
v_call: TRBV18; cdr3_aa: ASSPGGNTIY
v_call: TRBV7-8; cdr3_aa: ASSEVGGGTEAF
v_call: TRBV24-1; cdr3_aa: ATSEGGRAASGANVLT
v_call: TRBV9; cdr3_aa: ASSLGGRVREKLF
v_call: TRBV6-2/TRBV6-3; cdr3_aa: ASSTTRDRDGYT
v_call: TRBV7-8; cdr3_aa: ASSPIRDGVETQY
v_call: TRBV6-6; cdr3_aa: AAGASNEQF
v_call: TRBV7-8; cdr3_aa: ASSRGNSPLH
v_call: TRBV11-3; cdr3_aa: ASSLLGGYGYT
v_call: TRBV9; cdr3_aa: ASSLTLGDTIY
v_call: TRBV12-3/TRBV12-4; cdr3_aa: ASRGTDEQF
v_call: TRBV2; cdr3_aa: ASTPGPSYEQY
v_call: TRBV6-5; cdr3_aa: ASRTSGGTDTQY
v_call: TRBV29-1; cdr3_aa: SVEATGRYEQY